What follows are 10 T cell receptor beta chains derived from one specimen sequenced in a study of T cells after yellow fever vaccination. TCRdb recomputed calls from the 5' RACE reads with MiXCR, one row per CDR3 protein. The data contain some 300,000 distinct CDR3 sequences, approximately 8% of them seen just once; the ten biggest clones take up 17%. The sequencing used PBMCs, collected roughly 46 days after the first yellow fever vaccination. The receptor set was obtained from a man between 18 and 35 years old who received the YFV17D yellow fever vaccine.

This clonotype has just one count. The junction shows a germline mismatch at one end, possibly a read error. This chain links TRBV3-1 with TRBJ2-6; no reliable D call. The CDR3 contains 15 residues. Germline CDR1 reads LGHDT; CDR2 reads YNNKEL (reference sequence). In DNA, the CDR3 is TGTGCCAGCACCCAAGGAAGGGATGGGGCCAACGTCCTGACTTTC. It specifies CASTQGRDGANVLTF.

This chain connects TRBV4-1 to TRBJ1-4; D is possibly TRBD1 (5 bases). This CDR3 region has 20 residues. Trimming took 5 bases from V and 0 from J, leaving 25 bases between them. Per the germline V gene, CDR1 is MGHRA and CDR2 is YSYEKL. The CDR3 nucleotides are TGCGCCAGCAGCGGTTTTCTCAGGGTCGCCCCATCTGCAACTAATGAAAAACTGTTTTTT. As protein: CASSGFLRVAPSATNEKLFF.

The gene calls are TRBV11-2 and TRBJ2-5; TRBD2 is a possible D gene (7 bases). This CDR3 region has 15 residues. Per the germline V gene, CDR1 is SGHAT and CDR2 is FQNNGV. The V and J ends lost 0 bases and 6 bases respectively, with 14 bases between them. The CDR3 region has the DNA TGTGCCAGCAGCTTAGATAAGGGGGGGCCGAAGACCCAGTACTTC. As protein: CASSLDKGGPKTQYF.

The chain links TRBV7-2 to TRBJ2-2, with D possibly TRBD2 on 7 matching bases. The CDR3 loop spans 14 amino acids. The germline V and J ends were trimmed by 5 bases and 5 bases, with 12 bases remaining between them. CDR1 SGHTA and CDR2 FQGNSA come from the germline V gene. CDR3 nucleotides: TGTGCCAGCAGCGGGGGGAGGGGGACCGGGGAGCTGTTTTTT. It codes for CASSGGRGTGELFF.

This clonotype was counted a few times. The CDR3 protein is CASSTTPGNQHF. The CDR3 DNA sequence: TGTGCCAGCAGTACAACTCCCGGGAATCAGCATTTT. The chain recombines TRBV6-2 or TRBV6-3 with TRBJ1-5; D is unclear. This CDR3 comprises 12 residues. Germline loops: CDR1 MNHEY, CDR2 SVGEGT. Trimming removed 5 bases from V and 13 bases from J, with 15 bases in between.

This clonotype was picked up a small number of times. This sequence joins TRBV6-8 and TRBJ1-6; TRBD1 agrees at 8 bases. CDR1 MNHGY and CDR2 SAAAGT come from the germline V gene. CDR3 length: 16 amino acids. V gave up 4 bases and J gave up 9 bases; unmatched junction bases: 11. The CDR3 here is CASSWYRTGISSPLHF. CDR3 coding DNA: TGTGCCAGCAGTTGGTACCGGACAGGGATTAGTTCACCCCTCCACTTT.

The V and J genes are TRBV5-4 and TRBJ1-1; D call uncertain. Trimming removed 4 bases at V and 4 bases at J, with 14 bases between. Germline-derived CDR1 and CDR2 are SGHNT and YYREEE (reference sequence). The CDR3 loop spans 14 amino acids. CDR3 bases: TGTGCCAGCAGCACTCCTTATAAGAGCACTGAAGCTTTCTTT. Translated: CASSTPYKSTEAFF.

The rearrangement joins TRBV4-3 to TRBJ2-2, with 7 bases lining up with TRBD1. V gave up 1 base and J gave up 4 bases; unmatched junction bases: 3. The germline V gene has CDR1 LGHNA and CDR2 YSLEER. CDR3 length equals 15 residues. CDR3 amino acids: CASSQGTGPTGELFF. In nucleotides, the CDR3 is TGCGCCAGCAGCCAAGGGACAGGTCCCACCGGGGAGCTGTTTTTT.

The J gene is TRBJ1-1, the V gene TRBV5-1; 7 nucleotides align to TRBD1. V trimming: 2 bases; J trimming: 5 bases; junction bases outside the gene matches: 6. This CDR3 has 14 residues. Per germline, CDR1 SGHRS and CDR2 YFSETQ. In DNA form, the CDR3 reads TGCGCCAGCAGCTTCCAGGGGGGGTGGACTGAAGCTTTCTTT. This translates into CASSFQGGWTEAFF.

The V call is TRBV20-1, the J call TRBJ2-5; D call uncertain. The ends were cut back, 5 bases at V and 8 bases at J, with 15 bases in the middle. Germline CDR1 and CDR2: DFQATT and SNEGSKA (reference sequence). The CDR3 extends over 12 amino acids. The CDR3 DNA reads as TGCAGTGCTGCCCCCATTGTAGGAACCCAGTACTTC. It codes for CSAAPIVGTQYF.